This entry concerns a single T cell receptor (beta chain). Using its own MiXCR run on the RT-PCR reads, TCRdb lists one record per CDR3 protein. The sample lists a few thousand distinct CDR3 sequences; roughly 19% were seen once. These data belong to a study of patients and donors after allogeneic stem cell transplantation. The CDR3 extends over 15 amino acids. Trimming pared 6 bases from V and 3 bases from J, leaving 18 bases between. Germline assignment: CDR1 MNHEY and CDR2 SVGAGI. Sequencing input: blood, either unsorted or a sorted T cell fraction (not recorded which). The origin of this receptor is a human donor who was either an allogeneic HSCT recipient or a stem cell or donor lymphocyte infusion donor (not recorded which). It is not recorded whose cells these are; they may come from a transplant donor. This rearrangement joins TRBV6-5 to TRBJ2-7; weak D call: TRBD2 (6 bases). CDR3 in amino acids: CASRGGRDGIYEQYF. CDR3 sequence (DNA): TGTGCCAGCAGAGGCGGGCGGGACGGTATCTACGAGCAGTACTTC.